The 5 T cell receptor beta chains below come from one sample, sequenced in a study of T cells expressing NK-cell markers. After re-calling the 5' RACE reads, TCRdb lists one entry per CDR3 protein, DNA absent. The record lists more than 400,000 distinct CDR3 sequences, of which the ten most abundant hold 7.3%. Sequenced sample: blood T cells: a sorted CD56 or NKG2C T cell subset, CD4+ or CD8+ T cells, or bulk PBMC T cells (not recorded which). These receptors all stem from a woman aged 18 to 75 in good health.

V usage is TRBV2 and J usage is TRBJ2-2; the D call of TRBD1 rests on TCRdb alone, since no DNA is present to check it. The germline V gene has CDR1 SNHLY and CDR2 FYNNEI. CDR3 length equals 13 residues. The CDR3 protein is CASRGDRTGELFF.

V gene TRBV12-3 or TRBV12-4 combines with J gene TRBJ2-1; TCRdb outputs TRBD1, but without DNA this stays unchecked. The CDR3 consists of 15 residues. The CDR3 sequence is CASTLGGASYNEQFF.

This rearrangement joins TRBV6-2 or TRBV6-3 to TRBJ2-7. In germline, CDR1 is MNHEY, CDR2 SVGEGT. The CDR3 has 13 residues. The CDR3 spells CASTKGGPYEQYF.

The CDR3 loop is CASSSLPADEQFF. V is TRBV7-2 and J is TRBJ2-1; TCRdb's D call, TRBD2, is unchecked because there is no DNA. The CDR3 loop spans 13 amino acids. CDR1 is SGHTA, CDR2 FQGNSA, per germline.

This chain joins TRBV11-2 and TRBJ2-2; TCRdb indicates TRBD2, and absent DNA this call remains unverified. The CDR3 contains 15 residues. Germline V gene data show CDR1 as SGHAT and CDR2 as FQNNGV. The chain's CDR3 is CASSLGGRATGELFF.